These 20 T cell receptor beta chains were all obtained from the same sample, sequenced in a study of blood T cell repertoires in COVID-19. TCRdb keeps only in-frame clones here, not all; method: immunoSEQ multiplex PCR. Of under 80,000 clones listed, more than 75% are singletons. The sequencing input was peripheral blood. The receptors derive from a man between 65 and 85 years old with acute or convalescent COVID-19.

The chain is built from TRBV30 and TRBJ1-6; 8 bases fit TRBD1. The germline CDR1 and CDR2 sequences are GTSNPN and SVGIG (reference sequence). The CDR3 extends over 15 amino acids. V dropped 3 bases and J dropped 6; count of bases not matched to a gene: 7. The CDR3 nucleotides read TGTGCCTGGAGCCCGACAGGGGTTTCTAATTCACCCCTCCACTTT. It yields the protein CAWSPTGVSNSPLHF.

The chain uses TRBV3-1 (or the pseudogene TRBV3-2) and TRBJ2-5; D call uncertain. This CDR3 spans 14 amino acids. V shed 0 bases and J shed 2 bases, with 7 bases lying between them. Germline loops: CDR1 LGHDT, CDR2 YNNKEL (reference sequence). In nucleotides, the CDR3 is TGTGCCAGCAGCCAAGATCCGGGTCAAGAGACCCAGTACTTC. It yields the protein CASSQDPGQETQYF.

The chain combines TRBV6-5 with TRBJ1-5, with D unresolved. V was shortened by 0 bases and J by 0 bases, with 6 bases between the two germline ends. The V gene's germline CDR1 is MNHEY and CDR2 SVGAGI. The CDR3 spans 15 residues. The CDR3 loop is CASSYSYSSNQPQHF. For the CDR3, the DNA is TGTGCCAGCAGTTACTCCTACAGTAGCAATCAGCCCCAGCATTTT.

V is TRBV2 and J is TRBJ2-2; D uncertain. The CDR3 has 14 residues. V gave up 8 bases and J gave up 0 bases, with 10 bases separating them. Germline V gives CDR1 SNHLY, CDR2 FYNNEI. CDR3 in amino acids: CASAVWTNTGELFF. The CDR3 DNA sequence: TGTGCCAGCGCGGTGTGGACGAACACCGGGGAGCTGTTTTTT.

CDR3: CATSRDLREKLFF. The CDR3 bases are TGTGCCACCAGCAGAGATCTGCGTGAAAAACTGTTTTTT. This chain links TRBV15 with TRBJ1-4; D ambiguous. V shed 0 bases and J shed 7 bases, with 6 bases lying between them. This CDR3 is built from 13 residues. Germline V gene data show CDR1 as LNHNV and CDR2 as YYDKDF (reference sequence).

The rearrangement links TRBV5-8 to TRBJ1-2; the D gene is possibly TRBD1 (5 bases). V shed 2 bases and J shed 8 bases, with 13 bases lying between them. The CDR3 spans 13 residues. Per the germline V gene, CDR1 is SGHTS and CDR2 is YDEGEE. CDR3 sequence: CASSFEGARGYTF. The CDR3 DNA is TGTGCCAGCAGCTTTGAAGGGGCAAGAGGCTACACCTTC.

The CDR3: CASSDTYYGYTF. For the CDR3, the DNA is TGTGCCAGTAGCGACACCTACTATGGCTACACCTTC. The genes are TRBV19 and TRBJ1-2; no clear D gene. Germline CDR1 and CDR2: LNHDA and SQIVND (reference sequence). The CDR3 spans 12 residues. The germline V and J ends were trimmed by 6 bases and 3 bases, with 8 bases remaining between them.

Note on this clone: The sample carries other DNA sequences with the same CDR3. The CDR3 here is CASSPLAGTDTQYF. The CDR3 nucleotides are TGTGCCAGCAGCCCTCTAGCGGGCACAGATACGCAGTATTTT. The rearrangement links TRBV14 to TRBJ2-3; 7 nucleotides line up with TRBD2. Trimming cost V 4 bases and J 1 base; bases outside gene matches: 2. Germline V gives CDR1 SGHDN, CDR2 FVKESK. This CDR3 has 14 residues.

In this sample, this clone turned up a few times. This chain links TRBV5-1 with TRBJ2-2; D is perhaps TRBD2 (5 bases). The CDR3 has 13 amino acids. V was cut by 3 bases and J by 5 bases, with 8 bases left in between. The germline CDR1 and CDR2 sequences are SGHRS and YFSETQ. CDR3 sequence reads: CASSSRTTGELFF. CDR3 nucleotide sequence: TGCGCCAGCAGCTCTAGGACTACCGGGGAGCTGTTTTTT.

This chain links TRBV19 with TRBJ1-2, with D perhaps matching TRBD1 (6 bases). Trimming removed 4 bases at V and 6 bases at J, with 15 bases between. CDR3 size: 14 residues. CDR1 and CDR2 from the germline V gene are LNHDA and SQIVND (reference sequence). The CDR3 is CASSTHHGGNGYTF. The CDR3 DNA sequence: TGTGCCAGTAGTACCCACCATGGGGGCAATGGCTACACCTTC.

V usage is TRBV9 and J usage is TRBJ1-1; TRBD1 matches 7 bases. The CDR3 contains 16 residues. Germline trimming cut 3 bases from V and 1 base from J; bases unmatched to any gene: 9. Germline V gives CDR1 SGDLS, CDR2 YYNGEE. The CDR3 reads CASSARIQGKNTEAFF. The CDR3 DNA reads as TGTGCCAGCAGCGCCCGAATACAGGGGAAGAACACTGAAGCTTTCTTT.

This sequence joins TRBV5-1 and TRBJ2-1; D might be TRBD1 (6 bases). The CDR3 runs to 13 residues. Trimming pared 2 bases from V and 7 bases from J, leaving 10 bases between. Germline V gene lookup returns CDR1 SGHRS and CDR2 YFSETQ. The CDR3 sequence is CASSFLQGNEQFF. The DNA of the CDR3 is TGCGCCAGCAGCTTTCTCCAGGGGAATGAGCAGTTCTTC.

CDR3 sequence (DNA): TGCAGTGCTAGTGATTCAGGTTTGAACTATGGCTACACCTTC. It is translated as CSASDSGLNYGYTF. The chain is built from TRBV20-1 and TRBJ1-2; D not resolved. This CDR3 is 14 amino acids long. Germline CDR1 DFQATT, CDR2 SNEGSKA (reference sequence). V lost 3 bases, J lost 2 bases, and 13 bases lay in between.

The V gene is TRBV18, the J gene TRBJ2-5; tentatively, D is TRBD2 (5 bases). CDR3 length: 13 amino acids. Germline assignment: CDR1 KGHSH and CDR2 LQKENI. V was cut by 4 bases and J by 5 bases, with 11 bases left in between. The CDR3 sequence is CASSLEGPETQYF. The DNA of the CDR3 is TGTGCCAGCTCACTCGAGGGCCCTGAGACCCAGTACTTC.

The chain combines TRBV6-2 or TRBV6-3 with TRBJ2-3, with D possibly matching TRBD2 (6 bases). Trimming took 6 bases from V and 9 from J, leaving 19 bases between them. The CDR3 runs 14 residues. Germline V lookup: CDR1 MNHEY, CDR2 SVGEGT. CDR3 nucleotides: TGTGCCAGCAGCGCACCCCTACTGGCGGGGACGCAGTATTTT. Its protein is CASSAPLLAGTQYF.

This sequence joins TRBV2 and TRBJ1-2, with 10 nucleotides matching TRBD1. In germline, CDR1 is SNHLY, CDR2 FYNNEI. The CDR3 sequence is 14 residues long. The J segment lost 5 bases and the V segment lost 3 bases, leaving 3 bases of the junction unmatched. The CDR3 sequence: CASSDRQGAYGYTF. The CDR3 nucleotides are TGTGCCAGCAGTGACAGACAGGGGGCTTATGGCTACACCTTC.

The chain couples TRBV4-1 to TRBJ2-5; tentative D call: TRBD2 (6 bases). The CDR3 contains 14 residues. V was trimmed by 0 bases and J by 5 bases, leaving 10 bases between them. Germline CDR1 reads MGHRA; CDR2 reads YSYEKL. CDR3 amino acids: CASSQDGGLETQYF. Here the CDR3 DNA reads TGCGCCAGCAGCCAAGACGGGGGTTTGGAGACCCAGTACTTC.

This chain connects TRBV7-9 to TRBJ2-3, with 15 bases that match TRBD2. The junction had 7 bases not matched to a gene; V was cut back by 6 bases and J by 3 bases. This CDR3 is built from 17 residues. Germline CDR1 is SEHNR and CDR2 is FQNEAQ (reference sequence). The chain's CDR3 is CASSSGLAGGRTDTQYF. The CDR3 DNA reads TGTGCCAGCAGTTCCGGACTAGCGGGAGGGAGGACAGATACGCAGTATTTT.

The J gene is TRBJ1-3, the V gene TRBV6-1, with unresolved D. The CDR3 runs to 14 residues. V lost 2 bases to trimming and J lost 5 bases, with 10 bases between them. The germline gives CDR1 MNHNS, CDR2 SASEGT. This chain's CDR3 is CASSETQTRNTIYF. CDR3 nucleotide sequence: TGTGCCAGCAGTGAAACACAGACTAGAAACACCATATATTTT.

V gene TRBV6-5 combines with J gene TRBJ2-4, with a weak D call TRBD1 (6 bases). CDR3 size: 15 residues. The germline CDR1 and CDR2 sequences are MNHEY and SVGAGI. V lost 6 bases to trimming and J lost 1 base, with 13 bases between them. The CDR3 spells CASRGTGSAKNIQYF. CDR3 bases: TGTGCCAGCAGGGGTACAGGGTCCGCCAAAAACATTCAGTACTTC.